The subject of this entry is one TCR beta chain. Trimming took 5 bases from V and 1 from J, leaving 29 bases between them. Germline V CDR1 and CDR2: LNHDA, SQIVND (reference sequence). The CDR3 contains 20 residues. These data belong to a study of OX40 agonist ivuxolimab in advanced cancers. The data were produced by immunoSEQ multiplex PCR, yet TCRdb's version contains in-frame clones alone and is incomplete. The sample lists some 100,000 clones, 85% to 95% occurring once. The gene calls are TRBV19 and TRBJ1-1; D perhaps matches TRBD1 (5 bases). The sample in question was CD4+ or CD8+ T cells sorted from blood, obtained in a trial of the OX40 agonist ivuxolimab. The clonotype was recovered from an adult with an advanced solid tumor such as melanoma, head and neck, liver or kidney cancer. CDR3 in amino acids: CASSGIRAGPKIWANTEAFF. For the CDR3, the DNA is TGTGCCAGTAGTGGAATCCGAGCGGGACCCAAAATCTGGGCGAACACTGAAGCTTTCTTT.